Each of the 30 T cell receptor beta chains below was sequenced from the same sample in a study of memory CD4+ T cells and cytomegalovirus serostatus. Sequencing used immunoSEQ multiplex PCR; TCRdb keeps in-frame clones, though not all of them. The sample holds about 75,000 clones, roughly three quarters seen once. Single viable CD3+CD4+CD8-CD45RO+ cells were sorted as the memory CD4+ T cells. Sequenced input: memory CD4+ T cells from blood. The receptors shown here come from an adult in good health and CMV-seropositive.

The chain joins TRBV6-5 to TRBJ1-3; D is unresolved. V was trimmed by 4 bases and J by 2 bases, leaving 12 bases between them. The CDR3 contains 15 residues. Germline V gene sequence: CDR1 MNHEY, CDR2 SVGAGI. The CDR3 here is CASSFRRSAGNTIYF. The CDR3 DNA reads TGTGCCAGCAGTTTCCGACGTAGCGCTGGAAACACCATATATTTT.

The V gene is TRBV28, the J gene TRBJ2-1; 12 bases are a match to TRBD2. From germline, CDR1 is MDHEN and CDR2 SYDVKM. The CDR3 runs 15 residues. With V trimmed by 3 bases and J by 7 bases, 4 bases remained unmatched. This CDR3 is CASSLTSGSGNEQFF. CDR3 DNA: TGTGCCAGCAGTTTGACTAGCGGGAGTGGTAATGAGCAGTTCTTC.

The rearrangement links TRBV30 to TRBJ2-3, with D possibly TRBD1 on 6 matching bases. Per the germline V gene, CDR1 is GTSNPN and CDR2 is SVGIG (reference sequence). V was clipped by 0 bases and J by 7 bases, with 14 bases between them. The CDR3 is 14 amino acids. The CDR3 sequence: CAWSVPSDSNTQYF. CDR3 nucleotides: TGTGCCTGGAGTGTACCCTCGGACAGCAATACGCAGTATTTT.

The chain employs TRBV5-1 and TRBJ1-2, with 8 bases matching TRBD1. The CDR3 covers 13 residues. The ends lost 5 bases at V and 7 bases at J; junction bases unmatched: 7. Germline V gene sequence: CDR1 SGHRS, CDR2 YFSETQ. CDR3 amino acids: CASRLGQDSGYTF. CDR3 coding DNA: TGCGCCAGCAGACTGGGACAGGACAGTGGCTACACCTTC.

In its sample, this clone was seen once. The V and J genes are TRBV6-5 and TRBJ1-1; D might be TRBD1 (6 bases). The CDR3 is 13 residues long. CDR1 and CDR2 from the germline V gene are MNHEY and SVGAGI. V was shortened by 7 bases and J by 4 bases, with 13 bases between the two germline ends. This CDR3 reads CASIRSRGTEAFF. CDR3 nucleotide sequence: TGTGCCAGCATCAGGTCCAGGGGCACTGAAGCTTTCTTT.

V gene TRBV5-6 combines with J gene TRBJ2-7, with D possibly matching TRBD2 (8 bases). The germline V and J ends were trimmed by 0 bases and 2 bases, with 12 bases remaining between them. The CDR3 length is 15 residues. CDR1 and CDR2 from the germline V gene are SGHDT and YYEEEE. CDR3 sequence reads: CASSLAGRGPYEQYV. CDR3 bases: TGTGCCAGCAGCTTGGCCGGGAGGGGGCCCTACGAGCAGTACGTC.

CDR3 in DNA: TGTGCCAGCAGTTTCGGGACAGGGAGTAACTATGGCTACACCTTC. Translating it yields CASSFGTGSNYGYTF. The chain is built from TRBV28 and TRBJ1-2; 9 bases match TRBD1. CDR1 is MDHEN and CDR2 is SYDVKM in the germline V gene. The CDR3 consists of 15 residues. The V gene end was trimmed by 3 bases and the J gene end by 1 base; junction bases not matched to a gene: 3.

The chain combines TRBV7-2 with TRBJ2-2; D is ambiguous. V lost 7 bases to trimming and J lost 2 bases, with 11 bases between them. CDR1 and CDR2 (germline): SGHTA, FQGNSA. The CDR3 totals 14 residues. The CDR3 reads CASTLFRNTGELFF. Written as DNA, the CDR3 is TGTGCCAGCACTTTGTTCAGAAACACCGGGGAGCTGTTTTTT.

The gene calls are TRBV14 and TRBJ2-1; 7 nucleotides align to TRBD2. V shed 3 bases, J shed 7 bases, and the junction held 12 bases outside the gene matches. Germline V lookup: CDR1 SGHDN, CDR2 FVKESK. This CDR3 comprises 16 residues. CDR3 sequence: CASSHGGWLARNEQFF. As DNA, the CDR3 is TGTGCCAGCAGCCACGGGGGGTGGCTAGCACGTAATGAGCAGTTCTTC.

This sequence joins TRBV7-6 and TRBJ2-1, with a tentative D call TRBD1 (6 bases). The V end was cut by 5 bases, the J end by 3 bases, with 14 bases between. The CDR3 length is 15 residues. The germline V gene has CDR1 SGHVS and CDR2 FNYEAQ. This chain's CDR3 is CASSQDQGGYNEQFF. For the CDR3, the DNA is TGTGCCAGCAGCCAAGACCAAGGGGGCTACAATGAGCAGTTCTTC.

This clone was detected a few times. The chain is built from TRBV19 and TRBJ1-5; D gene ambiguous. V was cut by 7 bases and J by 4 bases, with 14 bases left in between. CDR1 and CDR2 from the germline V gene are LNHDA and SQIVND (reference sequence). This CDR3 comprises 14 residues. This CDR3 reads CASTPRRENQPQHF. The CDR3 region has the DNA TGTGCCAGTACCCCGCGACGGGAGAATCAGCCCCAGCATTTT.

The rearrangement uses TRBV5-1 and TRBJ1-1; D is unclear. This CDR3 is 13 amino acids long. CDR1 is SGHRS and CDR2 is YFSETQ in the germline V gene. V was shortened by 4 bases and J by 1 base, with 8 bases between the two germline ends. The CDR3 reads CASSTSGNTEAFF. The CDR3 DNA follows: TGCGCCAGCAGCACTTCAGGGAACACTGAAGCTTTCTTT.

The chain joins TRBV18 to TRBJ1-2; D perhaps matches TRBD1 (5 bases). Germline-derived CDR1 and CDR2 are KGHSH and LQKENI. The CDR3 is 14 amino acids. V lost 6 bases, J lost 7 bases, and 18 bases lay in between. CDR3 bases: TGTGCCAGCTCCGCCGAGCAGGGATCGGTTGGCTACACCTTC. Amino acid sequence: CASSAEQGSVGYTF. Full variable domain (rest looked up from reference TRBV18 and TRBJ1-2): NAGVMQNPRHLVRRRGQEARLRCSPMKGHSHVYWYRQLPEEGLKFMVYLQKENIIDESGMPKERFSAEFPKEGPSILRIQQVVRGDSAAYFCASSAEQGSVGYTFGSGTRLTVV.

V gene TRBV19 combines with J gene TRBJ1-1, with D tentatively TRBD1 (5 bases). Trimming removed 10 bases from V and 1 base from J, with 13 bases in between. The CDR3 loop spans 13 amino acids. CDR1 and CDR2 (germline): LNHDA, SQIVND (reference sequence). In DNA, the CDR3 is TGTGCCACCTTAGGGAGGGGGAACACTGAAGCTTTCTTT. It yields the protein CATLGRGNTEAFF.

This chain uses TRBV10-3 with TRBJ2-3; D possibly uses TRBD1 or TRBD2 (5 bases each). The germline V and J ends were trimmed by 8 bases and 2 bases, with 11 bases remaining between them. The CDR3 has 13 residues. Germline-derived CDR1 and CDR2 are ENHRY and SYGVKD. The CDR3 nucleotides are TGTGCCATCTCCGTCGGGGCCACAGATACGCAGTATTTT. Translation: CAISVGATDTQYF.

This clone was seen a single time. The rearrangement links TRBV7-2 to TRBJ2-2; 9 bases line up with TRBD2. The CDR3 runs 15 residues. Unmatched junction bases numbered 10, after V lost 7 bases and J lost 7 bases. Germline CDR1 SGHTA, CDR2 FQGNSA. CDR3: CASTPLLSGGGELFF. In DNA form, the CDR3 reads TGTGCCAGCACCCCTCTTCTTAGCGGGGGCGGGGAGCTGTTTTTT.

V usage is TRBV6-5 and J usage is TRBJ1-5, with TRBD1 matching over 7 bases. V was pared by 6 bases and J by 5 bases, with 1 base of the junction left unmatched. Germline CDR1 reads MNHEY; CDR2 reads SVGAGI. The CDR3 has 12 amino acids. CDR3 in DNA: TGTGCCAGCAGAGACAGGGATCAGCCCCAGCATTTT. The encoded protein is CASRDRDQPQHF.

This sequence joins TRBV7-2 and TRBJ1-5; D gene uncertain. This CDR3 has 13 amino acids. V lost 4 bases and J 2 bases, leaving 6 bases between the germline ends. Germline CDR1 reads SGHTA; CDR2 reads FQGNSA. CDR3 in amino acids: CASSSWGNQPQHF. DNA for the CDR3: TGTGCCAGCAGCTCATGGGGCAATCAGCCCCAGCATTTT. The whole variable domain, remainder taken from reference TRBV7-2 and TRBJ1-5, is GAGVSQSPSNKVTEKGKDVELRCDPISGHTALYWYRQSLGQGLEFLIYFQGNSAPDKSGLPSDRFSAERTGGSVSTLTIQRTQQEDSAVYLCASSSWGNQPQHFGDGTRLSIL.

This clone was observed once. The rearrangement uses TRBV12-1 and TRBJ2-5; the table's D call TRBD2 went unverified against the DNA. TRBV12-1 is classified as a pseudogene. The CDR3 contains 15 residues. DNA for the CDR3: TGTGCCAGCAGTCCAAGCGGGAGGGAGGGAGAGACCCAGTACTTC. This codes for CASSPSGREGETQYF.

The J gene is TRBJ2-5, the V gene TRBV4-1; 7 bases map to TRBD2. V dropped 1 base and J dropped 2; count of bases not matched to a gene: 10. The CDR3 has 17 residues. Germline V lookup: CDR1 MGHRA, CDR2 YSYEKL. CDR3 sequence: CASSQGEGGTTQETQYF. For the CDR3, the DNA is TGCGCCAGCAGCCAAGGGGAGGGCGGGACGACTCAAGAGACCCAGTACTTC.

The rearrangement uses TRBV7-2 and TRBJ1-5; 8 bases line up with TRBD1. The V gene's germline CDR1 is SGHTA and CDR2 FQGNSA. The trim removed 4 bases at V and 3 bases at J, leaving 5 bases unmatched. This CDR3 spans 15 amino acids. The CDR3: CASSSYQGANQPQHF. As DNA, the CDR3 is TGTGCCAGCAGCTCGTACCAGGGGGCCAATCAGCCCCAGCATTTT.

This chain connects TRBV11-2 to TRBJ1-1, with 7 bases identical to TRBD1. The ends lost 1 base at V and 0 bases at J; junction bases unmatched: 5. The CDR3 loop spans 16 amino acids. Germline V gene sequence: CDR1 SGHAT, CDR2 FQNNGV. The DNA for the CDR3 is TGTGCCAGCAGCTTAGCTTGGGGACAGATGAACACTGAAGCTTTCTTT. Protein product: CASSLAWGQMNTEAFF.

This clone is labeled medium-sized. The chain carries TRBV5-4 and TRBJ2-1; weak D call: TRBD2 (7 bases). The CDR3 loop spans 16 amino acids. Deletions cut 0 bases from V and 5 bases from J, with 15 bases between. Looked up from germline, CDR1 is SGHNT and CDR2 is YYREEE (reference sequence). The CDR3, as DNA: TGTGCCAGCAGCTTGGCGTTGGGGGGGCAACACAATGAGCAGTTCTTC. Translation gives CASSLALGGQHNEQFF.

The J gene is TRBJ2-7, the V gene TRBV28; D is undetermined. Germline V lookup: CDR1 MDHEN, CDR2 SYDVKM. V gave up 6 bases and J gave up 4 bases, with 10 bases separating them. The CDR3 runs 12 residues. Here the CDR3 DNA reads TGTGCCAGCAGACACGTGGGGTACGAGCAGTACTTC. Encoded protein: CASRHVGYEQYF.

The gene calls are TRBV6-6 and TRBJ2-3; TRBD2 aligns across 11 bases. The V and J ends lost 4 bases and 0 bases, in that order; junction bases with no gene match: 3. The CDR3 loop spans 16 amino acids. Germline V gene lookup returns CDR1 MNHNY and CDR2 SVGAGI (reference sequence). This chain's CDR3 is CASSLTSGTSTDTQYF. The CDR3 DNA is TGTGCCAGCAGTTTGACTAGCGGGACGAGCACAGATACGCAGTATTTT.

The chain carries TRBV21-1 and TRBJ1-4; no DNA check was done on the table's D call, TRBD1. TRBV21-1 is assigned pseudogene status. There are 13 residues in the CDR3. DNA for the CDR3: TGTGCCAGCAGCACCCAGGTGAATGAAAAACTGTTTTTT. This codes for CASSTQVNEKLFF.

This clone is termed medium-sized. The J gene is TRBJ2-1, the V gene TRBV29-1; a weak D match, TRBD1 (5 bases). Trimming shortened V by 3 bases and J by 0 bases, and 12 bases separated the two germline ends. The germline V gene has CDR1 SQVTM and CDR2 ANQGSEA. The CDR3 sequence is 15 residues long. This chain's CDR3 is CSVDPTASSYNEQFF. CDR3 in DNA: TGCAGCGTTGATCCGACAGCTAGCTCCTACAATGAGCAGTTCTTC.

CDR3 region: CASTPGGNEQFF. CDR3 sequence (DNA): TGCGCCAGCACTCCCGGGGGAAATGAGCAGTTCTTC. The gene calls are TRBV10-1 and TRBJ2-1; D may be TRBD2 (6 bases). CDR3 length equals 12 residues. Deletions cut 7 bases from V and 7 bases from J, with 11 bases between. Per the germline V gene, CDR1 is WNHNN and CDR2 is SYGVQD (reference sequence).

This CDR3 reads CASSYSGRHNEQFF. DNA for the CDR3: TGTGCCAGCAGCTATAGCGGGAGGCACAATGAGCAGTTCTTC. This sequence joins TRBV11-3 and TRBJ2-1; 10 positions match TRBD2. The CDR3 has 14 residues. With 4 bases clipped from V and 5 bases from J, the junction kept 2 bases outside the gene matches. The germline gives CDR1 SGHNT, CDR2 YENEEA.

The rearrangement uses TRBV7-9 and TRBJ1-4; TRBD1 is a possible D gene (5 bases). V dropped 5 bases and J dropped 2 bases, with 9 bases sitting between them. Germline assignment: CDR1 SEHNR and CDR2 FQNEAQ (reference sequence). The CDR3 is made up of 14 amino acids. Here the CDR3 reads CASSEGTTNEKLFF. The CDR3 coding sequence is TGTGCCAGCAGCGAGGGGACGACTAATGAAAAACTGTTTTTT.